This is a list of T cell receptor beta chains from one sample in a study of metastatic and nonmetastatic thyroid tumors. TCRdb re-called the PCR reads through MiXCR. The sample has approximately 7,000 clones, approximately 20% seen once; the top ten hold less than 25%. Material for sequencing was adjacent normal tissue. All receptors come from a male donor with papillary thyroid cancer or a benign thyroid nodule (not recorded which). Some clones in this sample may be carry-over from other donors' samples. Each CDR3 is given with its conserved first and last residue. Fields, in order: clone size, J gene, D gene, V gene, CDR3 DNA, CDR3 protein. A D gene is named only where the DNA matches it firmly. The listing skips clone size in some rows; elsewhere it reads once, few, many or a size class.

>many|TRBJ2-7|TRBD1|TRBV11-2
TGTGCCAGCAGCCCGTGGGACAGCTTCTCCTACGAGCAGTACTTC
CASSPWDSFSYEQYF
>many|TRBJ1-2|.|TRBV28
TGTGCCAGCACCCATGGAGGACTGATTAACTATGGCTACACCTTC
CASTHGGLINYGYTF
>medium-sized|TRBJ1-6|.|TRBV6-1
TGTGCCAGCAGCCTCGGGGGCGTTTCACCCCTCCACTTT
CASSLGGVSPLHF
>.|TRBJ1-5|TRBD1|TRBV28
TGTGCCAGCAGGATTACAGGGGGTACACCACATTTT
CASRITGGTPHF
>once|TRBJ2-7|.|TRBV5-6
TGTGCCAGCAGCCCCGGGGCAGTCTCCTACGAGCAGTACTTC
CASSPGAVSYEQYF
>.|TRBJ1-5|.|TRBV20-1
TGCAGTGCCTCCGGAGGTCCTTATCAGCCCCAGCATTTT
CSASGGPYQPQHF
>many|TRBJ2-6|TRBD2|TRBV5-1
TGCGCCAGCAGTCCAGCGGGGGACTCGGGGGCCAACGTCCTGACTTTC
CASSPAGDSGANVLTF
>.|TRBJ2-2|.|TRBV7-3
TGTGCCAGCAGCTTCACCAACACCGGGGAGCTGTTTTTT
CASSFTNTGELFF
>.|TRBJ1-1|.|TRBV11-2
TGTGCCAGCAGCCTCGTGGGGAGGGGAACTGAAGCTTTCTTT
CASSLVGRGTEAFF
>.|TRBJ2-3|.|TRBV5-4
TGTGCCAGCAGCCCGGCCGTCCTAGGGCCAGATACGCAGTATTTT
CASSPAVLGPDTQYF
>.|TRBJ1-2|TRBD1|TRBV30
TGTGCCTGCGGGACAGAGTATGGCTACACCTTC
CACGTEYGYTF
>medium-sized|TRBJ1-2|.|TRBV7-2
TGTGCCAGCAGCTTAGGGGTCGCAGGCTATGGCTACACCTTC
CASSLGVAGYGYTF
>.|TRBJ1-6|TRBD1|TRBV6-6
TGTGCCAGCAGTTACTCGAGACAGGGGGGGAATTCACCCCTCCACTTT
CASSYSRQGGNSPLHF
>few|TRBJ2-3|TRBD2|TRBV2
TGTGCCAGCAGTGAGGGGGGGTTGATGAATACGCAGTATTTT
CASSEGGLMNTQYF
>few|TRBJ2-3|TRBD2|TRBV10-3
TGTGCCATCAGCCTGATAGCGGGAGGGGGCACAGATACGCAGTATTTT
CAISLIAGGGTDTQYF
>.|TRBJ2-7|.|TRBV14
TGTGCCAGCAGCCAAGAGTGGAGCTACGAGCAGTACTTC
CASSQEWSYEQYF
>few|TRBJ2-2|.|TRBV28
TGTGCCAGCAGTTCCCCGGGCAGCCGGGGGTCCGGGGAGCTGTTTTTT
CASSSPGSRGSGELFF